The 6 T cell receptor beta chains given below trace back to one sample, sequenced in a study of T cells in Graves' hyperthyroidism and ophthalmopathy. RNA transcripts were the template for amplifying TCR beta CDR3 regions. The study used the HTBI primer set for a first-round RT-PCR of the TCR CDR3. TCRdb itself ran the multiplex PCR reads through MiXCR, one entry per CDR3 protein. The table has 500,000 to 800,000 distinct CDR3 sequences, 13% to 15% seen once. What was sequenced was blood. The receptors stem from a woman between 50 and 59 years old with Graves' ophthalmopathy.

The CDR3 region is CASSVGVVGWGEQFF. Here the CDR3 DNA reads TGTGCCAGCAGCGTAGGGGTTGTAGGATGGGGGGAGCAGTTCTTC. The J gene is TRBJ2-1, the V gene TRBV9; D is possibly TRBD1 or TRBD2 (5 bases each). The CDR3 is 15 amino acids. In germline, CDR1 is SGDLS, CDR2 YYNGEE. V was shortened by 0 bases and J by 10 bases, with 17 bases between the two germline ends.

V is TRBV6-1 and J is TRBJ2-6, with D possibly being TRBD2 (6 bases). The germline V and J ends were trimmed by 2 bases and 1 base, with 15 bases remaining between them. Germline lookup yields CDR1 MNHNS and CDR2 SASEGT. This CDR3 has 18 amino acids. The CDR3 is CASSERRWRGSGANVLTF. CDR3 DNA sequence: TGTGCCAGCAGTGAAAGGCGTTGGAGGGGATCTGGGGCCAACGTCCTGACTTTC.

This chain's CDR3 is CAISERQGPSYEQYF. CDR3 nucleotides: TGTGCCATCAGTGAAAGACAGGGGCCTTCCTACGAGCAGTACTTC. The chain links TRBV10-3 to TRBJ2-7; 8 nucleotides line up with TRBD1. Germline V gives CDR1 ENHRY, CDR2 SYGVKD. CDR3 size: 15 residues. With 3 bases clipped from V and 1 base from J, the junction kept 5 bases outside the gene matches.

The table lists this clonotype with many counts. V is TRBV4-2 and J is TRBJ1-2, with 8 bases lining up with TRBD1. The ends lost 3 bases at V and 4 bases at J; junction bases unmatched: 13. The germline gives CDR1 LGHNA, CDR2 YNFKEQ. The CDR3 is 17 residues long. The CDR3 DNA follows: TGTGCCAGCAGCCACGTGGTCCAGGGGGCGCAAATCTATGGCTACACCTTC. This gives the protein CASSHVVQGAQIYGYTF.

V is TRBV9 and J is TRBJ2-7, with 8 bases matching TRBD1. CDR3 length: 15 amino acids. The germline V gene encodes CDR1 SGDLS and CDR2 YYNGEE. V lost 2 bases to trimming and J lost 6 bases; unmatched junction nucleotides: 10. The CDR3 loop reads CASSVNNQGAGEQYF. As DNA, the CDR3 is TGTGCCAGCAGCGTCAACAACCAGGGGGCTGGCGAGCAGTACTTC.

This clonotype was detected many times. The CDR3 loop is CASSQPNSQETQYF. DNA for the CDR3: TGTGCCAGCAGCCAACCTAACTCCCAAGAGACCCAGTACTTC. This chain joins TRBV7-9 and TRBJ2-5, with no clear D. CDR1 and CDR2 (germline): SEHNR, FQNEAQ (reference sequence). The germline V and J ends were trimmed by 5 bases and 1 base, with 11 bases remaining between them. The CDR3 is 14 residues long. Full variable domain (rest looked up from reference TRBV7-9 and TRBJ2-5): DTGVSQNPRHKITKRGQNVTFRCDPISEHNRLYWYRQTLGQGPEFLTYFQNEAQLEKSRLLSDRFSAERPKGSFSTLEIQRTEQGDSAMYLCASSQPNSQETQYFGPGTRLLVL.